What follows are 5 T cell receptor beta chains derived from one specimen sequenced in a study of shared clonotypes between healthy human individuals. The protocol was immunoSEQ multiplex PCR, while the TCRdb copy is restricted to in-frame clones and leaves out a portion. The data contain about 2.4 million clones, over 85% of them seen just once; the ten biggest clones take up more than 0.35%. Sample: naive CD4+ T cells from PBMCs. Subset in this sample: CD45RA+ positively selected. These receptors all come from a man aged 18-30 years in good health. Some clones in this sample may be carry-over from other donors' samples.

The chain links TRBV7-3 to TRBJ2-7; 9 bases are a match to TRBD1. J lost 2 bases, V lost 2 bases, and 4 bases had no gene match. The CDR3 totals 15 residues. Germline loops: CDR1 SGHTA, CDR2 FQGTGA. For the CDR3, the DNA is TGTGCCAGCAGCTTAGGACAGGGGTCCACCTACGAGCAGTACTTC. As protein: CASSLGQGSTYEQYF.

The rearrangement uses TRBV7-2 and TRBJ2-5; 7 positions agree with TRBD2. This CDR3 region has 18 residues. V was clipped by 5 bases and J by 4 bases; unmatched bases: 19. Germline V gene lookup returns CDR1 SGHTA and CDR2 FQGNSA. CDR3 in amino acids: CASSLLWGLAGVGETQYF. CDR3 nucleotides: TGTGCCAGCAGCCTGCTATGGGGACTGGCGGGAGTAGGAGAGACCCAGTACTTC.

The V call is TRBV19, the J call TRBJ1-5; a possible D gene is TRBD1 (5 bases). This CDR3 is built from 16 residues. Trimming took off 3 bases at V and 4 bases at J, with 16 bases between the two ends. Germline V CDR1 and CDR2: LNHDA, SQIVND (reference sequence). This CDR3 is CASSIGGRGRNQPQHF. Written as DNA, the CDR3 is TGTGCCAGTAGTATTGGGGGGAGGGGCCGGAATCAGCCCCAGCATTTT.

V gene TRBV28 combines with J gene TRBJ1-5; the D gene is possibly TRBD1 (5 bases). Germline V gene lookup returns CDR1 MDHEN and CDR2 SYDVKM. The V end lost 6 bases, the J end lost 2 bases, and 20 bases lay between the germline ends. The CDR3 sequence is 17 residues long. The CDR3 here is CASSRGGLGFGNQPQHF. The DNA of the CDR3 is TGTGCCAGCAGCCGGGGGGGACTAGGGTTTGGCAATCAGCCCCAGCATTTT.

The chain joins TRBV4-2 to TRBJ1-5, with TRBD1 matching over 8 bases. The CDR3 runs to 15 residues. Germline CDR1 is LGHNA and CDR2 is YNFKEQ. Trimming removed 0 bases from V and 6 bases from J; junction bases left unmatched: 4. This CDR3 is CASSQEDRAGQPQHF. The CDR3 DNA is TGTGCCAGCAGCCAAGAGGACAGGGCGGGTCAGCCCCAGCATTTT.